This paragraph covers one TCR beta chain sequence. What it binds is unknown. Germline-derived CDR1 and CDR2 are KGHSH and LQKENI. V lost 4 bases and J 0 bases, leaving 9 bases between the germline ends. This CDR3 has 14 amino acids. This sample was taken from a study of OX40 agonist ivuxolimab in advanced cancers. The wider study: Partial responses, seen in three patients, involved one hepatocellular carcinoma and two cutaneous melanomas.

The data were produced by immunoSEQ multiplex PCR, yet TCRdb's version contains in-frame clones alone and is incomplete. The sample yields tens of thousands of clones, roughly 90% seen once. The study's findings and limits: CD8+ T cells (on average) carried more expanded clones than CD4+ T cells. Relatively little clonal expansion, among the lowest observed, appeared in partial responders at 0.1-3.0 mg/kg. The study observed clonal expansion of CD4+ and CD8+ blood T cells by week 6 at 0.1 to 3.0 mg/kg.

The sample here was CD4+ or CD8+ T cells sorted from blood, taken in a trial of the OX40 agonist ivuxolimab. This receptor was taken from an adult with an advanced solid tumor such as melanoma, head and neck, liver or kidney cancer. V usage is TRBV18 and J usage is TRBJ1-1, with D hard to call. CDR3: CASSLKEMNTEAFF. The CDR3 DNA sequence: TGTGCCAGCTCACTTAAGGAAATGAACACTGAAGCTTTCTTT.